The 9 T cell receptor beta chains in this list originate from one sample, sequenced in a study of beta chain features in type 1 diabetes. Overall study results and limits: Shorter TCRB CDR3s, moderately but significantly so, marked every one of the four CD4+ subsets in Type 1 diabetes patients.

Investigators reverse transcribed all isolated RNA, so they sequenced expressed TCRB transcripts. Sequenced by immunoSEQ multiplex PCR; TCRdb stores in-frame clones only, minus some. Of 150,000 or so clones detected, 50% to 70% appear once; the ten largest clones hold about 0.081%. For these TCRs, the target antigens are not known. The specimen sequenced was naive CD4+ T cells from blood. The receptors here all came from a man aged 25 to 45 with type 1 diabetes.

The CDR3 sequence is CASSFRTSGVTDTQYF. As DNA, the CDR3 is TGTGCCAGCAGCTTTCGGACTAGCGGGGTAACAGATACGCAGTATTTT. The chain uses TRBV5-6 and TRBJ2-3; 12 bases map to TRBD2. J lost 3 bases, V lost 2 bases, and 4 bases had no gene match. The germline CDR1 and CDR2 sequences are SGHDT and YYEEEE. The CDR3 is made up of 16 amino acids.

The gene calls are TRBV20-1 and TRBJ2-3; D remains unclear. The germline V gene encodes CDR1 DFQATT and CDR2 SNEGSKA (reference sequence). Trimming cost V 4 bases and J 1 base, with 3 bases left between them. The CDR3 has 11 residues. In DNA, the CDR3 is TGCAGTGCTAAGCGCACAGATACGCAGTATTTT. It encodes CSAKRTDTQYF.

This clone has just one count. The CDR3 reads CASSLDSGSETQYF. The CDR3, as DNA: TGTGCCAGCAGCTTAGACTCAGGCTCCGAGACCCAGTACTTC. The chain links TRBV11-2 to TRBJ2-5; D ambiguous. Germline CDR1 reads SGHAT; CDR2 reads FQNNGV. Trimming shortened V by 0 bases and J by 5 bases, and 10 bases separated the two germline ends. CDR3 length equals 14 residues.

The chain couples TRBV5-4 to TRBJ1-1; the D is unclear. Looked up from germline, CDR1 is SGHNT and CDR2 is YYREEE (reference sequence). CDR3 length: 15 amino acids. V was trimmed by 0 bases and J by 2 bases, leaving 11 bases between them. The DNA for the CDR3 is TGTGCCAGCAGCTTGGATTTGGGCCTTAACACTGAAGCTTTCTTT. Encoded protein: CASSLDLGLNTEAFF.

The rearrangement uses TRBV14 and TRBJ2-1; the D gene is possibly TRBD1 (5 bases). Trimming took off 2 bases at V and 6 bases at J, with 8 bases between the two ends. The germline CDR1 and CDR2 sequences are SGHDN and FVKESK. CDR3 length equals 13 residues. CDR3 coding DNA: TGTGCCAGCAGCCAACAGACAGCCAATGAGCAGTTCTTC. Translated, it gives CASSQQTANEQFF.

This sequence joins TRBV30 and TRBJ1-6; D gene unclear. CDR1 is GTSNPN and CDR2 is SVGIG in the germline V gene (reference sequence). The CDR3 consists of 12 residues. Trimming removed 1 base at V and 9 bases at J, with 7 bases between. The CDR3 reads CAWSGVGSPLHF. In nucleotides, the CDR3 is TGTGCCTGGAGTGGGGTTGGTTCACCCCTCCACTTT.

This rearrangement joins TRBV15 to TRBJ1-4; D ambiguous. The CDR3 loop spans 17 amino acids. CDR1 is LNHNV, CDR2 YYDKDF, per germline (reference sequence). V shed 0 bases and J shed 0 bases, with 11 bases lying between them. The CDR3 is CATSRDYGQSTNEKLFF. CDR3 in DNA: TGTGCCACCAGCAGAGATTACGGGCAATCAACTAATGAAAAACTGTTTTTT. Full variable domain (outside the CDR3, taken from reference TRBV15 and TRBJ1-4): DAMVIQNPRYQVTQFGKPVTLSCSQTLNHNVMYWYQQKSSQAPKLLFHYYDKDFNNEADTPDNFQSRRPNTSFCFLDIRSPGLGDTAMYLCATSRDYGQSTNEKLFFGSGTQLSVL.

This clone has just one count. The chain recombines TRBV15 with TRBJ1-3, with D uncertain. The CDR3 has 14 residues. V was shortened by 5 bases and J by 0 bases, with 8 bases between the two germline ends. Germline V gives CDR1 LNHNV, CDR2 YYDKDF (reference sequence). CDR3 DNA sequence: TGTGCCACCAGCCGGGCCCTCTCTGGAAACACCATATATTTT. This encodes CATSRALSGNTIYF.

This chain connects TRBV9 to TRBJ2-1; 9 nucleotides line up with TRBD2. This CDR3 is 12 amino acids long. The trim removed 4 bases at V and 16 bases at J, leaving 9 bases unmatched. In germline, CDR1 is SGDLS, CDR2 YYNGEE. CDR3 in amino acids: CASSPSGLAKFF. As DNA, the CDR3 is TGTGCCAGCAGCCCCTCCGGACTAGCGAAATTCTTC.